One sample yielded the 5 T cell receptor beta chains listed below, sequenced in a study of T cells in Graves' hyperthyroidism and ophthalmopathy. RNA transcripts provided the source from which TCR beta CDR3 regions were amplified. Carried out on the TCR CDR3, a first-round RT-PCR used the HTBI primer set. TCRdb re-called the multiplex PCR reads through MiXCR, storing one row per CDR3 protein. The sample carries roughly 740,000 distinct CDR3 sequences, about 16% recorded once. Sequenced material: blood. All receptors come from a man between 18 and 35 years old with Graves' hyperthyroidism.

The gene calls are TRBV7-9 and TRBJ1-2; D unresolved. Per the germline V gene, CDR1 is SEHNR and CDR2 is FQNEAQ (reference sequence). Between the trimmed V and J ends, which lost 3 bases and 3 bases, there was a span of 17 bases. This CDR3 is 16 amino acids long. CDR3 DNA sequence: TGTGCCAGCAGCTTTGGCCGGGCGACGTTTCACTATGGCTACACCTTC. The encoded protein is CASSFGRATFHYGYTF.

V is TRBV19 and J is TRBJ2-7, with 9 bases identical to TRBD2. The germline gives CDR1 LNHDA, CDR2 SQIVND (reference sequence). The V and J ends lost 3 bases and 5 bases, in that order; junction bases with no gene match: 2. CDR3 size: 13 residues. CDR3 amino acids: CASSMGLAHEQYF. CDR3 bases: TGTGCCAGTAGTATGGGACTAGCCCACGAGCAGTACTTC.

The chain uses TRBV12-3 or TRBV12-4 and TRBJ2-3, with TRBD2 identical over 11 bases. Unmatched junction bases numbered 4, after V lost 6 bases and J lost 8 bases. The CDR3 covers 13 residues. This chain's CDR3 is CASRQTSGSTQYF. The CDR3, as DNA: TGTGCCAGCAGACAAACTAGCGGGAGTACGCAGTATTTT.

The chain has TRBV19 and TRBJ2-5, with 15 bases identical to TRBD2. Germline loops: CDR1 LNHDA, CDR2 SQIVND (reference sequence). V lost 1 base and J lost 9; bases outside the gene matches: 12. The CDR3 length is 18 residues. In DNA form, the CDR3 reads TGTGCCAGTAGTATAGTAGGACTAGCGGGAGGGCCGGAGGAGGCCCAGTACTTC. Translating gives CASSIVGLAGGPEEAQYF.

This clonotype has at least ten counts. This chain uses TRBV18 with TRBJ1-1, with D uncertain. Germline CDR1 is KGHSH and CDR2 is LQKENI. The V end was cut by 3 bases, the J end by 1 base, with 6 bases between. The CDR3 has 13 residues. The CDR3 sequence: CASSPFWNTEAFF. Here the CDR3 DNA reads TGTGCCAGCTCACCCTTCTGGAACACTGAAGCTTTCTTT.